This TCR beta chain appears in the sequencing data of a study of cytomegalovirus exposure and HLA in healthy donors. Details on this clone: Its antigen remains unidentified.

PCR involved 60 Vbeta and 13 Jbeta primers. The protocol was immunoSEQ multiplex PCR, while the TCRdb copy is restricted to in-frame clones and leaves out a portion. The profile covers 120,000 or so clones, with more than 60% appearing a single time and around 3.5% taken by the ten largest. The germline V gene encodes CDR1 SGHRS and CDR2 YFSETQ. V shed 4 bases and J shed 0 bases, with 11 bases lying between them. The CDR3 is made up of 15 amino acids. Study results and caveats: Some segments of the V type, notably TRBV6-2 and TRBV6-3, were excluded as indistinguishable.

This receptor was taken from a man aged 25-45 years in good health and CMV-seronegative. The rearrangement links TRBV5-1 to TRBJ2-1; D is possibly TRBD2 (5 bases). Sample: PBMCs. The CDR3 spells CASSLSGNSYNEQFF. The CDR3 coding sequence is TGCGCCAGCAGCCTATCGGGGAACTCCTACAATGAGCAGTTCTTC.